This T cell receptor beta chain was identified in a study of cytomegalovirus exposure and HLA in healthy donors. Across the study: Genotyping showed less than 85% of roughly 390 donors falling in the Caucasian-associated ancestry cluster. Study observations and caveats: It is likely that the observed cluster of highly shared sequence variants was a sequencing artifact. Accurate prediction of HLA-A and HLA-B alleles (for most subjects) was reportedly achieved from TCR beta sequences.

The CDR3 is 14 residues long. V shed 7 bases, J shed 5 bases, and the junction held 10 bases outside the gene matches. The germline V gene encodes CDR1 MNHNY and CDR2 SVGAGI (reference sequence). Donors likely had unrecorded immune exposures despite being nominally healthy when sampled. This clone has only a few counts. Antigen unknown. Researchers ran the PCR with 60 Vbeta and 13 Jbeta primers. The table came from immunoSEQ multiplex PCR; TCRdb's copy has only in-frame clones and leaves some out. The data show some 200,000 clones, with approximately 70% seen just once and about 2.5% held by the top ten.

The source of this sequence is a man aged 35 to 55 in good health and CMV-seropositive. V and J are TRBV6-6 and TRBJ2-7; 8 bases agree with TRBD1. Source material: PBMCs. The CDR3 region is CASTHRGELDEQYF. The CDR3 region has the DNA TGTGCCAGCACCCACAGGGGGGAATTGGACGAGCAGTACTTC.